This T cell receptor beta chain originates from a study of shared clonotypes between healthy human individuals (dated by TCRdb to about 2020). As for the study more broadly: Three men and two women, aged 18 to 49 years, made up the cohort. For each donor, CD4 naive and CD4 memory were each given three plates, CD8 naive was given two plates, and CD8 memory was given one plate. To estimate repertoire size and how much clonotypes are shared between individuals, the study performed deep sequencing of blood TCR repertoires from a few healthy adults. Libraries were prepared and TCR repertoires were sequenced by different laboratories using diverse techniques, in order to increase sequencing depth and limit assay-specific biases. Between about 0.8 and 9.5 billion PBMCs per donor were obtained by leukapheresis. The full study reports these points: When several donors were compared, the shared fraction of clonotypes was around 4.6% for naive CD4, more than 3% for naive CD8, more than 2% for memory CD4, and 0.4% for memory CD8. Pairwise subsampling indicated that sequencing depth was expected to affect the degree of clonotype sharing among donors. Even with the large sequencing depth, rarefaction of the sorted-subset datasets indicated that sequencing was incomplete. Clonotypes shared by all four sorted-subset donors showed higher generation probabilities than non-shared clonotypes. Naive subsets generally had larger estimated clonotype richness than memory subsets did. The small number of donors limited the genetic and exposure-history diversity represented. Only blood was sampled, and tissue TCR repertoires likely differ from those in blood.

In the case of this clone: What antigen it recognizes has not been identified. Base qualities are missing; no much larger clone stands one base away.

The donors were healthy, HIV-negative adults with no recently reported acute infections or vaccinations. All donors were Caucasian adults living in Nashville, Tennessee, USA. CD4+ T cells were enriched through magnetic negative selection, after which naive cells were positively selected on CD45RA and the remaining negative fraction served as the memory subset. Blood was collected by leukapheresis, and PBMCs were isolated by Ficoll-Histopaque density gradient centrifugation and then cryopreserved in liquid nitrogen vapor phase. Purity and quantity of every magnetically sorted T cell population were checked by analytical flow cytometry. From each sorted fraction, genomic DNA was isolated and quantified by UV absorbance on a Nanodrop 2000c. Trimmed from V: 0 bases; trimmed from J: 5 bases; junction bases lacking a gene match: 10. Measured from the cysteine to the phenylalanine, the CDR3 is 18 residues long. Of all the DNA, just the CDR3 is kept, 54 bases in frame from base 1. The germline V gene provides CDR1 SGHDN and CDR2 FVKESK.

Using the deep immunoSEQ assay, multiplex PCR amplified TCR CDR3 regions from genomic DNA. Extracted genomic DNA from each cell subset was distributed evenly across all wells of several immunoSEQ 96-well plates, and each plate was treated as a replicate. For sorted subsets, roughly 200 ng of genomic DNA, equivalent to around 31,000 T cell genomes, went into each replicate PCR. Purified libraries were quantified with a Qubit 3.0 fluorometer, sized on a Bioanalyzer 2100, and re-quantified with the KAPA Library Quantification kit. Every immunoSEQ 96-well plate was sequenced on a dedicated single-read 150-cycle Illumina NextSeq 550 flow cell. As for the original processing: Because the immunoSEQ output included only junctional sequences and no quality scores, the filtering could not be the same as the filtering used for full-length reads. To assign V/J genes and CDR3, sequences were annotated using PyIR, a Python wrapper for IgBLAST v1.9, with IMGT germline references. Any read was removed if the V/J assignment was weak (E-value above 1e-6), the CDR3 was missing, or the read contained stop codons, out-of-frame junctions, or ambiguous translated residues. V3J clonotypes were defined as sequences sharing an identical inferred V gene, J gene, and CDR3 amino acid sequence. Percentage overlap between repertoires was computed as shared unique clonotypes divided by the size of the smaller repertoire. Richness of each repertoire was evaluated using RTK rarefaction, the Chao1 estimator, and Recon v2.1 estimates of unobserved clonotypes. Generation probabilities for all TCRbeta clonotypes obtained by the gDNA method from several donors were computed using OLGA. What TCRdb holds here is the immuneACCESS table cut down to in-frame rearrangements. Part of the clones is not present; checked against another copy, under half of the missing clones reflect an unresolved V gene, and the others are unexplained. The V and J calls and clone size come from that table; D and trimming were worked out from the DNA. The sample table shows around 2.5 million clones, and 90% to 95% are seen once. The ten largest account for roughly 0.39% of the sample.

The sequence was collected from a man aged 18 to 30 in good health. Some clones in this sample may be carry-over from other donors' samples. What was sequenced was naive CD4+ T cells from PBMCs. The sample's cell subset or site label, in plain terms: CD45RA+ positively selected. The chain uses TRBV14 and TRBJ2-1; TRBD2 matches 10 bases in the middle. The CDR3 sequence is CASSQERSSGSFNNEQFF. The DNA reads as follows: TGTGCCAGCAGCCAAGAAAGATCTAGCGGGAGTTTCAACAATGAGCAGTTCTTC.